This T cell receptor (beta chain) appears in the sequencing data of a study of post-analysis software for immune sequencing data. Overall study findings and caveats: Normalized Chao1 diversity in multiple sclerosis patients fell significantly below that of controls. TRBV5-6, TRBV5-1 and TRBV20-1 were among four or five TRBV segments more frequent in patients than controls.

This clonotype was picked up a small number of times. The antigen is undetermined. Unique-molecular-identifier-tagged TCR beta cDNA libraries were used. TCRdb re-called the PCR reads with MiXCR, one entry per CDR3 protein. The sample shows roughly 870,000 distinct CDR3 sequences, 53% of them seen only once. The CDR3 covers 14 residues. Germline assignment: CDR1 SGHRS and CDR2 YFSETQ. V lost 3 bases and J lost 3, with 13 bases in between. V usage is TRBV5-1 and J usage is TRBJ2-7; D is perhaps TRBD1 or TRBD2 (5 bases each). Sequenced: blood. This TCR was recovered from a girl aged 10 to 17 with multiple sclerosis. DNA of the CDR3: TGCGCCAGCAGCTGGGGACGACAGAACTACGAGCAGTACTTC. Translating gives CASSWGRQNYEQYF.